The 2 T cell receptor beta chains below come from one sample, sequenced in a study of cytomegalovirus exposure and HLA in healthy donors. Both 60 Vbeta primers and 13 Jbeta primers went into the PCR. Assay used: immunoSEQ multiplex PCR; TCRdb lists only in-frame clones, some missing. The sample has about 110,000 clones, less than 20% seen once. Material for sequencing was PBMCs. The receptors originated from a woman aged 18-30 years in good health and CMV-seronegative.

This clone was counted a single time. The chain recombines TRBV7-9 with TRBJ2-7, with D tentatively TRBD1 (6 bases). Trimming removed 1 base from V and 6 bases from J, with 16 bases in between. CDR3 length: 15 residues. Germline V lookup: CDR1 SEHNR, CDR2 FQNEAQ (reference sequence). CDR3: CASSLDSQGIGEQYF. In DNA form, the CDR3 reads TGTGCCAGCAGCTTAGATTCACAGGGTATAGGCGAGCAGTACTTC.

This clone turned up a few times. CDR3 residues: CASSQEAGTGELFF. The CDR3 coding sequence is TGTGCCAGCAGTCAAGAAGCGGGGACCGGGGAGCTGTTTTTT. The V gene is TRBV2, the J gene TRBJ2-2, with 7 bases lining up with TRBD2. Germline V gene sequence: CDR1 SNHLY, CDR2 FYNNEI. Trimming cost V 5 bases and J 5 bases; bases outside gene matches: 5. There are 14 residues in the CDR3.